This T cell receptor beta chain was profiled in a study of response to subunit inactivated influenza vaccine. This clonotype was observed a single time. MiXCR was run by TCRdb on the RT-PCR reads, yielding one entry per CDR3 protein. This sample yields 750,000 to 850,000 distinct CDR3 sequences, of which about 18% are seen a single time; around 9.9% belongs to the top ten. The CDR3 consists of 14 residues. CDR1 and CDR2 (germline): DFQATT, SNEGSKA (reference sequence). Trimming removed 5 bases from V and 1 base from J, with 12 bases in between. The chain links TRBV20-1 to TRBJ2-4, with D tentatively TRBD1 (6 bases). The receptor was isolated from a man aged 50-60 years who received an inactivated influenza vaccine. Here the sequenced sample was PBMCs from blood, taken 5 days after vaccination. CDR3 in DNA: TGCAGTGCTCTCGACAGGTCCGCCAAAAACATTCAGTACTTC. It translates to CSALDRSAKNIQYF.